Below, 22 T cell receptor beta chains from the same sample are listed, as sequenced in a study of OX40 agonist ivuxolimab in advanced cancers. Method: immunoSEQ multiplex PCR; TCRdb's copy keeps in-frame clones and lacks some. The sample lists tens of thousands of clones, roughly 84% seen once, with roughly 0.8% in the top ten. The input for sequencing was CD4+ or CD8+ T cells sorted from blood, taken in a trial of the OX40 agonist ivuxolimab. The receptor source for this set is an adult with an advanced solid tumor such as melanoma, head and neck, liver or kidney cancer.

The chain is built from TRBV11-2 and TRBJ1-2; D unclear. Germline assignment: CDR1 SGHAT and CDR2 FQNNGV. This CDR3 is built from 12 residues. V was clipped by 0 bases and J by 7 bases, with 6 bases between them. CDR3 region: CASSLDLVGYTF. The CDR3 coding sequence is TGTGCCAGCAGCTTAGATCTGGTTGGCTACACCTTC. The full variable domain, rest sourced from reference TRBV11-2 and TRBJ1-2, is EAGVAQSPRYKIIEKRQSVAFWCNPISGHATLYWYQQILGQGPKLLIQFQNNGVVDDSQLPKDRFSAERLKGVDSTLKIQPAKLEDSAVYLCASSLDLVGYTFGSGTRLTVV.

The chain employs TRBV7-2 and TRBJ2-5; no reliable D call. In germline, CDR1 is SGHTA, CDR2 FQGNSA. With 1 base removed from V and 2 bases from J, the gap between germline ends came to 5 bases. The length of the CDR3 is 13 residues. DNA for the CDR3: TGTGCCAGCAGCTTAGGGCGGCAAGAGACCCAGTACTTC. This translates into CASSLGRQETQYF.

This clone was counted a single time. CDR3 protein: CASSLMGQAANTIYF. CDR3 bases: TGTGCCAGCAGCTTAATGGGACAGGCTGCAAACACCATATATTTT. The V gene is TRBV7-9, the J gene TRBJ1-3, with TRBD1 matching 8 bases. V dropped 2 bases and J dropped 6; count of bases not matched to a gene: 6. CDR1 is SEHNR and CDR2 is FQNEAQ in the germline V gene (reference sequence). The CDR3 has 15 residues.

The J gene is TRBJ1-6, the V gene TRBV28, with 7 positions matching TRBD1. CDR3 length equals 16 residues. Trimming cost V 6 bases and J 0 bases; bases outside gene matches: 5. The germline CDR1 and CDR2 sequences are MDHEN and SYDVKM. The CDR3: CASRGRGPSYNSPLHF. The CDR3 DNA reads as TGTGCCAGCAGGGGGAGGGGGCCCTCCTATAATTCACCCCTCCACTTT.

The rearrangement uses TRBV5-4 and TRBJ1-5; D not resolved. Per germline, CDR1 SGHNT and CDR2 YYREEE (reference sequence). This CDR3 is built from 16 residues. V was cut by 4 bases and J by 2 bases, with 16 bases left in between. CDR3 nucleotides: TGTGCCAGCAGCATTGACGGTCCTTCAGGCAATCAGCCCCAGCATTTT. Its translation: CASSIDGPSGNQPQHF. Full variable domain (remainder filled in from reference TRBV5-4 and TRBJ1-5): ETGVTQSPTHLIKTRGQQVTLRCSSQSGHNTVSWYQQALGQGPQFIFQYYREEENGRGNFPPRFSGLQFPNYSSELNVNALELDDSALYLCASSIDGPSGNQPQHFGDGTRLSIL.

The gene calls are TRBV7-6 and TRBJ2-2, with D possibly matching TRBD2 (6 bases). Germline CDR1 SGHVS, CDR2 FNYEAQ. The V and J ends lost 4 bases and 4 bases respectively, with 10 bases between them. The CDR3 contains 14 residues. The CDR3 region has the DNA TGTGCCAGCAGCTCGACAGCGGGCACCGGGGAGCTGTTTTTT. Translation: CASSSTAGTGELFF.

In DNA form, the CDR3 reads TGTGCCAGCAGCGCCACTAGCGGATCTCGGCCTTCCTATGGCTACACCTTC. Its translation is CASSATSGSRPSYGYTF. The genes are TRBV9 and TRBJ1-2, with D unclear. The CDR3 is made up of 17 amino acids. V was shortened by 3 bases and J by 4 bases, with 22 bases between the two germline ends. The germline gives CDR1 SGDLS, CDR2 YYNGEE.

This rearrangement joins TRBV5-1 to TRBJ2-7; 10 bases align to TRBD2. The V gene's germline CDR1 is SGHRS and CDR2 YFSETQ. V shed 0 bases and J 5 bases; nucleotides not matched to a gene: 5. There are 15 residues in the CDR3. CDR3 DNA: TGCGCCAGCAGCTTGGTGATAGCGGGAGGTGACGAGCAGTACTTC. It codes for CASSLVIAGGDEQYF.

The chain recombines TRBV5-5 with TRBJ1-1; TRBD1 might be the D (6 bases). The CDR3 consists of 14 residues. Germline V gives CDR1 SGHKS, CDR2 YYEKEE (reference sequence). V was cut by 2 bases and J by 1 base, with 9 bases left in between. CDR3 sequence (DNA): TGTGCCAGCAGCTTAAAGGACAGGAACACTGAAGCTTTCTTT. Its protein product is CASSLKDRNTEAFF.

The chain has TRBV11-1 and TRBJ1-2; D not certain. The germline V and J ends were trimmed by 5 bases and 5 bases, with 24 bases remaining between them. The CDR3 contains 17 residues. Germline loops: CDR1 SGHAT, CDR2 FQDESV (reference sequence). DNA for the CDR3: TGTGCCAGCAGCACCTGGGGTTCCGGAACTCAAACGTATGGCTACACCTTC. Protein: CASSTWGSGTQTYGYTF.

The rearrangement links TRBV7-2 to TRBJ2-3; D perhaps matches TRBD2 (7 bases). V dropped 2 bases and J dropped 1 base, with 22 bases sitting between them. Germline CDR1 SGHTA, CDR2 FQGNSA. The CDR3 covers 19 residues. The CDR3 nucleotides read TGTGCCAGCAGCTTACAGTTAGGGGGGGGGCACGTCCGCACAGATACGCAGTATTTT. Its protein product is CASSLQLGGGHVRTDTQYF. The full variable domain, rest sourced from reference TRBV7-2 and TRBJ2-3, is GAGVSQSPSNKVTEKGKDVELRCDPISGHTALYWYRQSLGQGLEFLIYFQGNSAPDKSGLPSDRFSAERTGGSVSTLTIQRTQQEDSAVYLCASSLQLGGGHVRTDTQYFGPGTRLTVL.

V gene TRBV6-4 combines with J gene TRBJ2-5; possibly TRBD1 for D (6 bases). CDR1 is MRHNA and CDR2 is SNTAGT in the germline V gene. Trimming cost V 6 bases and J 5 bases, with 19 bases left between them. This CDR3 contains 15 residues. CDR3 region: CASRIPQGSWETQYF. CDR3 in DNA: TGTGCCAGCAGAATTCCACAGGGTTCTTGGGAGACCCAGTACTTC.

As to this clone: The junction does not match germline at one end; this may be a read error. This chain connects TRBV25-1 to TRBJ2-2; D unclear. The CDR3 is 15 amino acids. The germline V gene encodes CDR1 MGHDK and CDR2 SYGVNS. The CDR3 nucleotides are TGTGCCAGCAGTGGCCACCAATTAAACATCGGGGAGCTGTTTTTT. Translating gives CASSGHQLNIGELFF.

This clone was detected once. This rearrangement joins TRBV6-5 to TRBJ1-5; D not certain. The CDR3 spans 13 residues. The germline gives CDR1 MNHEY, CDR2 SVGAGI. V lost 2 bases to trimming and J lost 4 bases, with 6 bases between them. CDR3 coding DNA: TGTGCCAGCAGTTACCAGCGAAATCAGCCCCAGCATTTT. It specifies CASSYQRNQPQHF.

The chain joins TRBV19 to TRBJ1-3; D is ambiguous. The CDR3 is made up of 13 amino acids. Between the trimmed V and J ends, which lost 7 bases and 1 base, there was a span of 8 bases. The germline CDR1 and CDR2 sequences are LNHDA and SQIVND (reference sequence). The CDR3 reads CASTKESGNTIYF. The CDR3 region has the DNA TGTGCCAGTACTAAGGAGTCTGGAAACACCATATATTTT. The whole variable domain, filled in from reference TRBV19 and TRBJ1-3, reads DGGITQSPKYLFRKEGQNVTLSCEQNLNHDAMYWYRQDPGQGLRLIYYSQIVNDFQKGDIAEGYSVSREKKESFPLTVTSAQKNPTAFYLCASTKESGNTIYFGEGSWLTVV.

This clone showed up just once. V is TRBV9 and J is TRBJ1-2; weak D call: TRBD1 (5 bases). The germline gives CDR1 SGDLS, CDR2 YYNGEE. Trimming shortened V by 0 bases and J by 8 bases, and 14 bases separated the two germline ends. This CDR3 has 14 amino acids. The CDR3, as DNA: TGTGCCAGCAGCGTAGTTCCAGGGATAGGCGGCTACACCTTC. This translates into CASSVVPGIGGYTF.

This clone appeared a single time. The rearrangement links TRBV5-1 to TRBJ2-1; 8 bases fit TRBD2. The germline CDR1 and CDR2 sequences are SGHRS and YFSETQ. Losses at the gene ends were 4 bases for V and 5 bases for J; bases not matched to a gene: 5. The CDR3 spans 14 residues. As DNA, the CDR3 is TGCGCCAGCAGCCCGGGGGGGGCGGACAATGAGCAGTTCTTC. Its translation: CASSPGGADNEQFF.

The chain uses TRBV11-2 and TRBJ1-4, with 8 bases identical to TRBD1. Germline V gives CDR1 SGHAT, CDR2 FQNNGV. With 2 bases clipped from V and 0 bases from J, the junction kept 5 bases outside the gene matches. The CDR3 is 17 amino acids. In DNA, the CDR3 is TGTGCCAGCAGCTTAAATACACAGGGGGCAACTAATGAAAAACTGTTTTTT. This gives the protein CASSLNTQGATNEKLFF.

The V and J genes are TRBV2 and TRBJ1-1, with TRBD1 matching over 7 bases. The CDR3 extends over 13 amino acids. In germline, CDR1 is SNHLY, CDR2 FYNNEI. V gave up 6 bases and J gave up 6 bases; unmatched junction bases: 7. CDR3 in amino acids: CASRGDRVAEAFF. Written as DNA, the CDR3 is TGTGCCAGCAGGGGTGACAGGGTCGCTGAAGCTTTCTTT.

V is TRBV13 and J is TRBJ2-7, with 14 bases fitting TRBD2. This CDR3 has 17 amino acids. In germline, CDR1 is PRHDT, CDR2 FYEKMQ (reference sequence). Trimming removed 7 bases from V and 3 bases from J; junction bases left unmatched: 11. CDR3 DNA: TGTGCCAGCACCCAGGGGACTAGCGGGAGTATTCGCTACGAGCAGTACTTC. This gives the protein CASTQGTSGSIRYEQYF.

The CDR3 DNA reads TGTGCCAGCAGTGTGGAAGTGAGGGGTGGAAAGATGAACACTGAAGCTTTCTTT. Residues: CASSVEVRGGKMNTEAFF. The V call is TRBV6-1, the J call TRBJ1-1, with a tentative D call TRBD1 (5 bases). CDR1 and CDR2 (germline): MNHNS, SASEGT. Trimming cost V 4 bases and J 0 bases, with 21 bases left between them. The CDR3 totals 18 residues.

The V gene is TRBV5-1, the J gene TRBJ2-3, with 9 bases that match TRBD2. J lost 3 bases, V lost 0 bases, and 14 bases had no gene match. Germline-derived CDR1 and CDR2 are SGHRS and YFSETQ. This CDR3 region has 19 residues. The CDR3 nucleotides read TGCGCCAGCAGCTTGGTGGTGGTGGTCGGTAGCGGGAGAACAGATACGCAGTATTTT. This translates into CASSLVVVVGSGRTDTQYF.